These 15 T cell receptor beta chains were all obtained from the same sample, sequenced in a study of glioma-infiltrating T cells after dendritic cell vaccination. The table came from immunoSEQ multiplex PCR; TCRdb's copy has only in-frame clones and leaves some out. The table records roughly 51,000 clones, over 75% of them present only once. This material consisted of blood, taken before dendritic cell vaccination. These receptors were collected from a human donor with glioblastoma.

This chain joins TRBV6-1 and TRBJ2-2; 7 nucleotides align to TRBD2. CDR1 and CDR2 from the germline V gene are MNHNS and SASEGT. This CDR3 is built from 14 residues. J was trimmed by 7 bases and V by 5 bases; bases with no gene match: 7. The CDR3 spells CASSSEWEGGELFF. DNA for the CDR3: TGTGCCAGCAGTTCCGAGTGGGAGGGCGGGGAGCTGTTTTTT.

CDR3 sequence (DNA): TGCGCCAGCAGCCAAATGAGGGACCTCAGGGGCTACAATGAGCAGTTCTTC. This sequence encodes CASSQMRDLRGYNEQFF. The rearrangement links TRBV4-1 to TRBJ2-1, with TRBD1 as a possible D gene (6 bases). Germline lookup yields CDR1 MGHRA and CDR2 YSYEKL. This CDR3 contains 17 residues. Trimming removed 2 bases at V and 3 bases at J, with 17 bases between.

The CDR3 nucleotides read TGTGCCAGCAGTTACTATCGGACTAGCGGGCAATACGAGCAGTACTTC. It specifies CASSYYRTSGQYEQYF. The genes are TRBV6-6 and TRBJ2-7, with TRBD2 identical over 11 bases. The CDR3 runs to 16 residues. Trimming at V came to 1 base and at J to 4 bases, leaving 6 bases not matched to a gene. Germline V gene data show CDR1 as MNHNY and CDR2 as SVGAGI (reference sequence).

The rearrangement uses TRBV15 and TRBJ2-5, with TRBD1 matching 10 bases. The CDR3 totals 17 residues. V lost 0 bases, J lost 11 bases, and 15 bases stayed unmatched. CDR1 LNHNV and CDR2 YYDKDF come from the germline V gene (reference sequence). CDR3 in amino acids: CATSRDRVTGGGSEQYF. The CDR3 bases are TGTGCCACCAGCAGAGATCGGGTGACAGGGGGCGGGAGTGAGCAGTACTTC. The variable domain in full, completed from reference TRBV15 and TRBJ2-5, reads DAMVIQNPRYQVTQFGKPVTLSCSQTLNHNVMYWYQQKSSQAPKLLFHYYDKDFNNEADTPDNFQSRRPNTSFCFLDIRSPGLGDTAMYLCATSRDRVTGGGSEQYFGPGTRLLVL.

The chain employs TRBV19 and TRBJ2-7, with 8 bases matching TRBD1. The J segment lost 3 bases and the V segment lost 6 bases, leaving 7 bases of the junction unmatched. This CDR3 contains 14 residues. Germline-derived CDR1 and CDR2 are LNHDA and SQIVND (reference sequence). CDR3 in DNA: TGTGCCAGTAGCGGGACAGGTTCGTTCTACGAGCAGTACTTC. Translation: CASSGTGSFYEQYF.

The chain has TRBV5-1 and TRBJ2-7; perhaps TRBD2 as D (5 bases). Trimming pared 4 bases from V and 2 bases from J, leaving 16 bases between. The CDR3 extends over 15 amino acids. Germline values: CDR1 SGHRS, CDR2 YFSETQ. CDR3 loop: CASSAEGQVAYEQYF. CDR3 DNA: TGCGCCAGCAGCGCCGAGGGCCAAGTCGCCTACGAGCAGTACTTC.

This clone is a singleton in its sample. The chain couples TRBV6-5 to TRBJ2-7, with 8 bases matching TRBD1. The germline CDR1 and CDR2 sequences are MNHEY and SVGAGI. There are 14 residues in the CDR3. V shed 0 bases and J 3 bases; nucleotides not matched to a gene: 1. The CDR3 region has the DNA TGTGCCAGCAGTTACTCGGGACAGGTCTACGAGCAGTACTTC. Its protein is CASSYSGQVYEQYF.

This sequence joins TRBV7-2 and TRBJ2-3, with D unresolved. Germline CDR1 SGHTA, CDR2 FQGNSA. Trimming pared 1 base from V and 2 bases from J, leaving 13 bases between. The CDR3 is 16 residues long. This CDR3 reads CASSLVSRPDTDTQYF. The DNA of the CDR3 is TGTGCCAGCAGCTTAGTCTCCAGGCCCGACACAGATACGCAGTATTTT.

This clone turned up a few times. The CDR3 DNA follows: TGCGCCAGCAGCCAAGTAATCGGGGGGCACGAGCAGTACTTC. Its translation is CASSQVIGGHEQYF. V is TRBV4-1 and J is TRBJ2-7; tentative D call: TRBD2 (7 bases). Trimming shortened V by 1 base and J by 5 bases, and 12 bases separated the two germline ends. CDR1 and CDR2 (germline): MGHRA, YSYEKL. The CDR3 extends over 14 amino acids.

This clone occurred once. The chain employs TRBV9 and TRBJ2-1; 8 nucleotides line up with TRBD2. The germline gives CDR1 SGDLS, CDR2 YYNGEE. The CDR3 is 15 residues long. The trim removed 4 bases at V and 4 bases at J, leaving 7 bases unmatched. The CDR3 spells CASSPRLAPYNEQFF. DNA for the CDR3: TGTGCCAGCAGCCCACGACTAGCGCCTTACAATGAGCAGTTCTTC.

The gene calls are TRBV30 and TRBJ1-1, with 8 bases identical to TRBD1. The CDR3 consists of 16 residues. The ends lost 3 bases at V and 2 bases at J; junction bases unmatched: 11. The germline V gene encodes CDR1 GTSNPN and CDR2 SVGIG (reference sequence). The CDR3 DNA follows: TGTGCCTGGAGCCAAACATCGGACAGGGACAACACTGAAGCTTTCTTT. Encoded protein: CAWSQTSDRDNTEAFF. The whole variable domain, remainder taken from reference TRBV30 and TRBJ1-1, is SQTIHQWPATLVQPVGSPLSLECTVEGTSNPNLYWYRQAAGRGLQLLFYSVGIGQISSEVPQNLSASRPQDRQFILSSKKLLLSDSGFYLCAWSQTSDRDNTEAFFGQGTRLTVV.

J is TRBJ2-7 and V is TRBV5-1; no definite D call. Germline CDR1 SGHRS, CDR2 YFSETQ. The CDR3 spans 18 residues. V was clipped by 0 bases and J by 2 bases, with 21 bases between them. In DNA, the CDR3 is TGCGCCAGCAGCTTGGAAGTACCCTCCCTTAGGAGACCCTACGAGCAGTACTTC. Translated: CASSLEVPSLRRPYEQYF. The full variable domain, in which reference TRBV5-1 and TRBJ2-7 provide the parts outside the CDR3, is KAGVTQTPRYLIKTRGQQVTLSCSPISGHRSVSWYQQTPGQGLQFLFEYFSETQRNKGNFPGRFSGRQFSNSRSEMNVSTLELGDSALYLCASSLEVPSLRRPYEQYFGPGTRLTVT.

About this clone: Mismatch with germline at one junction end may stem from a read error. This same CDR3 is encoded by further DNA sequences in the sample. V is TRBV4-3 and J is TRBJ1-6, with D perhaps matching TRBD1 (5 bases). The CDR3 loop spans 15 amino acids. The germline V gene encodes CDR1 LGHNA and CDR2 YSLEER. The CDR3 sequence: CASSQGQSYNSPLHF. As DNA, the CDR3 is TGCGCCAGCAGCCAAGGACAGTCCTATAATTCCCCCCTCCACTTT.

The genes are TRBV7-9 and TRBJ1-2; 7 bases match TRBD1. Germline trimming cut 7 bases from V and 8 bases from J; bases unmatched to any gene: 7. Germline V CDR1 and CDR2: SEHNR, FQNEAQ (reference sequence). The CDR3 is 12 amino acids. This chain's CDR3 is CASKGGSGGYTF. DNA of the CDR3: TGTGCCAGCAAAGGGGGCAGCGGAGGCTACACCTTC.

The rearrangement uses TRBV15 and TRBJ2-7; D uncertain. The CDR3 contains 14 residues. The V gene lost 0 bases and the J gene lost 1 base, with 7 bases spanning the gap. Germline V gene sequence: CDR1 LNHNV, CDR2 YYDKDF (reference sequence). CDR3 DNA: TGTGCCACCAGCAGAGAGTACTCATCCTACGAGCAGTACTTC. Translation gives CATSREYSSYEQYF.